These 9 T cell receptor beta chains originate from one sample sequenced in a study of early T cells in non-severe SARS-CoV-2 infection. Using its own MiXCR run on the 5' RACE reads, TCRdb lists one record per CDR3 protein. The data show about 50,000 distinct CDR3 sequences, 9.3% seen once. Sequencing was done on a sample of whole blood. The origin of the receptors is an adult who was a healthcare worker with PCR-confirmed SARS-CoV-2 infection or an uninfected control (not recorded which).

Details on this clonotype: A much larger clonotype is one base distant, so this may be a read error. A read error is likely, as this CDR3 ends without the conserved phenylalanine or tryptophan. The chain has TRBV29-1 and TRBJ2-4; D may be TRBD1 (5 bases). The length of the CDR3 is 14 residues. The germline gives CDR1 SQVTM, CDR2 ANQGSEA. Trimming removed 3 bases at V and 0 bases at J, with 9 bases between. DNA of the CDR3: TGCAGCGTTGAGAAGGGGTTAGCCAAAAACATTCAGTACATC. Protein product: CSVEKGLAKNIQYI.

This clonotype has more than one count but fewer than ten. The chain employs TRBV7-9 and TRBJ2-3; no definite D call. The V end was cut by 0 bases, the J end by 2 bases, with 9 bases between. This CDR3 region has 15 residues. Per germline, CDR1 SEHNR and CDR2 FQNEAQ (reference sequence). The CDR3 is CASSLARTVTDTQYF. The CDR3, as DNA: TGTGCCAGCAGCTTAGCGCGTACAGTCACAGATACGCAGTATTTT.

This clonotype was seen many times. The CDR3 DNA is TGTGCCAGCAGTCCTCGACAGGGGAAGGGTGAAAAACTGTTTTTT. Translated: CASSPRQGKGEKLFF. This chain connects TRBV28 to TRBJ1-4, with 8 positions matching TRBD1. The CDR3 sequence is 15 residues long. Germline CDR1 reads MDHEN; CDR2 reads SYDVKM. J gave up 7 bases and V 5 bases, and 9 bases lay outside the gene matches. The full variable domain, rest sourced from reference TRBV28 and TRBJ1-4, is DVKVTQSSRYLVKRTGEKVFLECVQDMDHENMFWYRQDPGLGLRLIYFSYDVKMKEKGDIPEGYSVSREKKERFSLILESASTNQTSMYLCASSPRQGKGEKLFFGSGTQLSVL.

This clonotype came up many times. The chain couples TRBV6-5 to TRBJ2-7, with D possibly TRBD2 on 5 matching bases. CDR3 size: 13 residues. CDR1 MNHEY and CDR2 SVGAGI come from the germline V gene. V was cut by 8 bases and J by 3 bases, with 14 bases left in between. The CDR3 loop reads CASGEGQYYEQYF. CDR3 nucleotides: TGTGCCAGCGGCGAGGGTCAATACTACGAGCAGTACTTC.

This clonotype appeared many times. The CDR3 region has the DNA TGTGCCAGCAGTTACGACTTTGTTGCGGGTTCAGATACGCAGTATTTT. Encoded protein: CASSYDFVAGSDTQYF. The genes are TRBV6-2 or TRBV6-3 and TRBJ2-3, with a possible D match to TRBD2 (5 bases). Germline CDR1 and CDR2: MNHEY and SVGEGT. This CDR3 comprises 16 residues. The V gene lost 2 bases and the J gene lost 4 bases, with 16 bases spanning the gap.

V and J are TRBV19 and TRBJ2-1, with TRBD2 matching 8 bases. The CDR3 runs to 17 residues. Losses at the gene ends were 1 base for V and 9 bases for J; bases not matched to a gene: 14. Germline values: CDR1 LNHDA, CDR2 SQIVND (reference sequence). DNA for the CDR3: TGTGCCAGTAGTATAGTCCCAGCGGGAGCAAGGTTAAGTGAGCAGTTCTTC. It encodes CASSIVPAGARLSEQFF.

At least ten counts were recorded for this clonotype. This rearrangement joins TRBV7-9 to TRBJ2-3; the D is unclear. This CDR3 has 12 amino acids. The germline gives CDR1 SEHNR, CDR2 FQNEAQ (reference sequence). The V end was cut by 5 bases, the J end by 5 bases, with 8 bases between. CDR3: CASSTWEDTQYF. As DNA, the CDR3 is TGTGCCAGCAGCACTTGGGAAGATACGCAGTATTTT.

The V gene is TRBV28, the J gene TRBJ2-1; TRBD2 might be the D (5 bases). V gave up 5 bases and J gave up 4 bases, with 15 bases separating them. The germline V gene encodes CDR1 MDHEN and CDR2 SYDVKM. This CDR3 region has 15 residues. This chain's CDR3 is CASSPRGSGYNEQFF. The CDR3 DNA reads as TGTGCCAGCAGTCCCCGTGGGAGCGGTTACAATGAGCAGTTCTTC.

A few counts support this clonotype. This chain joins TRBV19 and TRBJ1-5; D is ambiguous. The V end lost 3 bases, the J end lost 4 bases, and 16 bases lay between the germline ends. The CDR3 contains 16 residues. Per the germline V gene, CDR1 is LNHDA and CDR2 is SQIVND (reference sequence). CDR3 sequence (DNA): TGTGCCAGTAGTATGTCTCGGGGTTTAGGGAATCAGCCCCAGCATTTT. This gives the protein CASSMSRGLGNQPQHF.